The source of this TCR beta chain is a study of blood T cell repertoires in COVID-19. Germline V lookup: CDR1 LNHDA, CDR2 SQIVND (reference sequence). The CDR3 spans 15 residues. Trimming cost V 2 bases and J 6 bases, with 13 bases left between them. Sequencing used immunoSEQ multiplex PCR; TCRdb keeps in-frame clones, though not all of them. The sample has about 430,000 clones, 80% to 90% seen once. This TCR derives from a young man with COVID-19, enrolled during active disease. The specimen sequenced was peripheral blood. This chain uses TRBV19 with TRBJ2-2; D remains unclear. Here the CDR3 reads CASSITEYSPGELFF. The CDR3 coding sequence is TGTGCCAGTAGTATAACAGAGTATTCTCCCGGGGAGCTGTTTTTT.